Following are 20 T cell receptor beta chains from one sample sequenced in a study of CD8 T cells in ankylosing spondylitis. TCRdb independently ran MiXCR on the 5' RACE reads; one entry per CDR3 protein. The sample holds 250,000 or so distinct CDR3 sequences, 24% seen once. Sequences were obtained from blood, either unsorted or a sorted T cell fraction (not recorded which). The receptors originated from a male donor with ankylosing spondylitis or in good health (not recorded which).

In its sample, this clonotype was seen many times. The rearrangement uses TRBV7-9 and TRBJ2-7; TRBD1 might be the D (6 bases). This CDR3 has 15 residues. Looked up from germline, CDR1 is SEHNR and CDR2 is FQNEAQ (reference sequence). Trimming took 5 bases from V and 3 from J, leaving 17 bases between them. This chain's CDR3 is CASSREGVKSYEQYF. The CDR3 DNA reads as TGTGCCAGCAGCCGTGAGGGGGTGAAAAGCTACGAGCAGTACTTC.

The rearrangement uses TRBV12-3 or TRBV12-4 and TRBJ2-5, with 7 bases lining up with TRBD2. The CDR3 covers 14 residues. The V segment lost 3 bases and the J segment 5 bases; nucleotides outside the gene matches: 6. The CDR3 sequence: CASSFGGFGETQYF. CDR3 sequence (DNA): TGTGCCAGCAGTTTCGGGGGGTTCGGGGAGACCCAGTACTTC.

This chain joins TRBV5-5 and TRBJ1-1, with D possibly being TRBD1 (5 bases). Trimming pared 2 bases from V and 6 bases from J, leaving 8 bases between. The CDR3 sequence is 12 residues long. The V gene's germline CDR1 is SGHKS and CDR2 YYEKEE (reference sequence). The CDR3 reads CASSLRGAEAFF. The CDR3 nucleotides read TGTGCCAGCAGCTTACGGGGCGCTGAAGCTTTCTTT. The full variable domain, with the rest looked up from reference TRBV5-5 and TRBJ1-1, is DAGVTQSPTHLIKTRGQQVTLRCSPISGHKSVSWYQQVLGQGPQFIFQYYEKEERGRGNFPDRFSARQFPNYSSELNVNALLLGDSALYLCASSLRGAEAFFGQGTRLTVV.

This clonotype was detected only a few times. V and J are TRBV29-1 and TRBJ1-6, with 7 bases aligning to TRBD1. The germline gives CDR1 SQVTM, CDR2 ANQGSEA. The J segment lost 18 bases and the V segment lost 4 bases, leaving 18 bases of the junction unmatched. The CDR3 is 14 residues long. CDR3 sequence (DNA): TGCAGCGTTGCAACCCGGACAATACAGGGGAGCCACCACTTT. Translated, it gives CSVATRTIQGSHHF.

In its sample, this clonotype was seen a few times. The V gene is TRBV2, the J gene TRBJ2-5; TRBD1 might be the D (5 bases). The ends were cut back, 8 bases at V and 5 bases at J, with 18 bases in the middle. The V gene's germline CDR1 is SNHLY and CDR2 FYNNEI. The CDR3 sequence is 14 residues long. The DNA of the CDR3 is TGTGCCAGCCTAAGGTGGCAGGGATCCGAGACCCAGTACTTC. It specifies CASLRWQGSETQYF.

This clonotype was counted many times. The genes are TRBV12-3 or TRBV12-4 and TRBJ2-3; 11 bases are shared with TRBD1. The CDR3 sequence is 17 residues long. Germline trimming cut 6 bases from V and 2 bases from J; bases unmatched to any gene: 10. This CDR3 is CASSRGGTGGATDTQYF. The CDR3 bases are TGTGCCAGCAGCCGGGGGGGGACAGGGGGTGCCACAGATACGCAGTATTTT.

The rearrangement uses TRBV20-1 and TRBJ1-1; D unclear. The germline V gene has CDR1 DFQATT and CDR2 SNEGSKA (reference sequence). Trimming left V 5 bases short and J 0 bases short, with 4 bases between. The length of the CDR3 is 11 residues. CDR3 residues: CSAWMNTEAFF. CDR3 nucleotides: TGCAGTGCTTGGATGAACACTGAAGCTTTCTTT.

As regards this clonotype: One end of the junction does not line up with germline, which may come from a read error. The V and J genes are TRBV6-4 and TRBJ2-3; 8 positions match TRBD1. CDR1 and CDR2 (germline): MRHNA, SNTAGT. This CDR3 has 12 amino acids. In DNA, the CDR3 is TGTGCCAGCAGTGGGCTAGGACAGGGCGGGAACTTT. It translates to CASSGLGQGGNF.

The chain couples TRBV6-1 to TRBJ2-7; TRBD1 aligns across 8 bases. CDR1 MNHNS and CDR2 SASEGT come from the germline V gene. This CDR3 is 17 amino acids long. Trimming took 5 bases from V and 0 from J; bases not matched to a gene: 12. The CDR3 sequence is CASSPFSGRGLSYEQYF. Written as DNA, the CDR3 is TGTGCCAGCAGTCCGTTTTCGGGCAGGGGGCTCTCCTACGAGCAGTACTTC.

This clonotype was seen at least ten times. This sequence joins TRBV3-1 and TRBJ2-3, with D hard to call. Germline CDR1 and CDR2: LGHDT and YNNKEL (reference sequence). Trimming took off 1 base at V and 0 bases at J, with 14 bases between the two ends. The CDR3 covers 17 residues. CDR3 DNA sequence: TGTGCCAGCAGCCAAGTTGAGTGGGAAACTAGCACAGATACGCAGTATTTT. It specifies CASSQVEWETSTDTQYF.

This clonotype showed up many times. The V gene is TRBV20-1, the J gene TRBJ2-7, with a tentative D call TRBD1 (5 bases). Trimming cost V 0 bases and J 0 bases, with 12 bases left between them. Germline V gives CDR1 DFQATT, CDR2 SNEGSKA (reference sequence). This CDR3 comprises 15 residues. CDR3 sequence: CSAREPGRSSYEQYF. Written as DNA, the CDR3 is TGCAGTGCTAGAGAGCCAGGGCGAAGCTCCTACGAGCAGTACTTC.

CDR3 sequence reads: CASSTTGTGTYEQYF. The DNA for the CDR3 is TGTGCCAGCAGTACCACGGGTACAGGGACCTACGAGCAGTACTTC. The gene calls are TRBV6-1 and TRBJ2-7; tentative D call: TRBD1 (6 bases). In germline, CDR1 is MNHNS, CDR2 SASEGT. The V end was cut by 5 bases, the J end by 2 bases, with 16 bases between. This CDR3 comprises 15 residues.

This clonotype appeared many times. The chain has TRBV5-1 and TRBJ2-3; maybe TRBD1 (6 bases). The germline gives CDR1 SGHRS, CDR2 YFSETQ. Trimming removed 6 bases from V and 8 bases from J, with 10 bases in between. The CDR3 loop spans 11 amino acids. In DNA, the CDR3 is TGCGCCAGCACCACAGGGATTACGCAGTATTTT. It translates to CASTTGITQYF.

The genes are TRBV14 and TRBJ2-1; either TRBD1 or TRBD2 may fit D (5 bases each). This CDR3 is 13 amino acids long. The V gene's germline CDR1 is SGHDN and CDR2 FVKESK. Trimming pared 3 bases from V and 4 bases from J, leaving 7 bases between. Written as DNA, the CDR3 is TGTGCCAGCAGCCAGGGGGTTTACAATGAGCAGTTCTTC. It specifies CASSQGVYNEQFF.

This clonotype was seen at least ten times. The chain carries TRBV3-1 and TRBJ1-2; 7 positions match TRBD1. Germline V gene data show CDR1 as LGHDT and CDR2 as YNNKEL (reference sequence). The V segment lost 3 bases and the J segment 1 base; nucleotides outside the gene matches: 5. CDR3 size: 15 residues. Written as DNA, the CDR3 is TGTGCCAGCAGCCAGGGGACAGTATTTAACTATGGCTACACCTTC. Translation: CASSQGTVFNYGYTF.

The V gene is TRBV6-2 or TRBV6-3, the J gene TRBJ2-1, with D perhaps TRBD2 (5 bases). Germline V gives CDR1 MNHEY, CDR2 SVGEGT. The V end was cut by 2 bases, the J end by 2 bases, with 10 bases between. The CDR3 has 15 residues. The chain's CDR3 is CASSYEGATYNEQFF. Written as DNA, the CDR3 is TGTGCCAGCAGTTACGAGGGCGCAACCTACAATGAGCAGTTCTTC.

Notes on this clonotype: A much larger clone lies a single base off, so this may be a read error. DNA of the CDR3: TGTGCCAGCAGCGTAGAAAGGAGTGATGAGCAGTTCTTC. Amino acid sequence: CASSVERSDEQFF. The chain carries TRBV9 and TRBJ2-1; D call uncertain. In germline, CDR1 is SGDLS, CDR2 YYNGEE. Trimming removed 0 bases from V and 8 bases from J, with 9 bases in between. The CDR3 covers 13 residues.

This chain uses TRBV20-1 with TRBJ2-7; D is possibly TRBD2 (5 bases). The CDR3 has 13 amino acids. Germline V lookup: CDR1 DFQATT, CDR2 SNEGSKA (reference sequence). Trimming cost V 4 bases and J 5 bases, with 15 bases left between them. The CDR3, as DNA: TGCAGTGCTACCGGGATCCCTGGCCACGAGCAGTACTTC. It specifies CSATGIPGHEQYF.

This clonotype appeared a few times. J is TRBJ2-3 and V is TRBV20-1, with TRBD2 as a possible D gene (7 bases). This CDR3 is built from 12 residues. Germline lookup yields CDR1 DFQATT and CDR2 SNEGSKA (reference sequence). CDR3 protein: CSGGPSTDTQYF. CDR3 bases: TGCAGCGGGGGGCCGAGCACAGATACGCAGTATTTT.

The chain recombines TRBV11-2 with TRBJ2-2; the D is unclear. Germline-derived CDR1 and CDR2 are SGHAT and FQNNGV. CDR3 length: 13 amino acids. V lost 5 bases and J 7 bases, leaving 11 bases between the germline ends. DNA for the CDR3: TGTGCCAGCAGCACTTACGAAGGCGGGGAGCTGTTTTTT. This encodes CASSTYEGGELFF. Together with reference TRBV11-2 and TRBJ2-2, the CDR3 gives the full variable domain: EAGVAQSPRYKIIEKRQSVAFWCNPISGHATLYWYQQILGQGPKLLIQFQNNGVVDDSQLPKDRFSAERLKGVDSTLKIQPAKLEDSAVYLCASSTYEGGELFFGEGSRLTVL.